These 14 T cell receptor beta chains share one sample of origin, sequenced in a study of blood T cells in healthy people across ages (dated by TCRdb to the mid-2010s). The protocol used for the library was 5' RACE. For sequencing, an Illumina HiSeq 2500 was employed. The second PCR ran for about 7 to 11 cycles and used a J-beta primer mix along with a sample-barcoded 5' primer. Using fastp at Q25 and MiXCR, TCRdb reprocessed the public reads and kept productive beta chains. Every CDR3 protein is listed once, alongside the most common genes and DNA of its rows. The sample includes around 1.5 million distinct CDR3 sequences, with 40% to 50% observed a single time. The ten largest clones represent approximately 7.9% of the sample. The source material was blood. The receptors originated from a woman under 30 in good health.

CDR3: CASSLSDGYNSPLHF. Here the CDR3 DNA reads TGTGCCAGCAGTTTATCCGACGGTTATAATTCACCCCTCCACTTT. The chain combines TRBV28 with TRBJ1-6; D remains unclear. This CDR3 has 15 residues. Trimming took off 1 base at V and 4 bases at J, with 8 bases between the two ends. Looked up from germline, CDR1 is MDHEN and CDR2 is SYDVKM.

This clonotype was seen a handful of times. The chain has TRBV4-1 and TRBJ2-6; weak D call: TRBD1 (5 bases). The CDR3 sequence is 16 residues long. The ends were cut back, 3 bases at V and 4 bases at J, with 13 bases in the middle. CDR1 is MGHRA and CDR2 is YSYEKL in the germline V gene. CDR3 residues: CASSQQGRSGANVLTF. The CDR3 nucleotides are TGCGCCAGCAGCCAGCAGGGCCGATCGGGGGCCAACGTCCTGACTTTC.

This clonotype was seen more than once but under ten times. The chain links TRBV6-6 to TRBJ2-2; 10 bases map to TRBD2. V was pared by 5 bases and J by 5 bases, with 11 bases of the junction left unmatched. Germline-derived CDR1 and CDR2 are MNHNY and SVGAGI (reference sequence). This CDR3 has 17 residues. The CDR3 is CASSNAGLAFLTGELFF. In DNA, the CDR3 is TGTGCCAGCAGTAACGCGGGACTAGCGTTCCTGACCGGGGAGCTGTTTTTT.

This clonotype has a count of ten or more. V usage is TRBV12-3 or TRBV12-4 and J usage is TRBJ2-5; TRBD2 is a possible D gene (5 bases). V was shortened by 3 bases and J by 2 bases, with 13 bases between the two germline ends. The CDR3 covers 15 residues. CDR3 sequence reads: CASSFRSGIQETQYF. CDR3 nucleotide sequence: TGTGCCAGCAGTTTTCGGAGCGGAATTCAAGAGACCCAGTACTTC.

The V gene is TRBV7-2, the J gene TRBJ2-7; D might be TRBD1 or TRBD2, each matching 6 bases. With 5 bases removed from V and 0 bases from J, the gap between germline ends came to 23 bases. CDR3 length equals 18 residues. Germline V gene data show CDR1 as SGHTA and CDR2 as FQGNSA. CDR3 sequence: CASSQGHVGTCISYEQYF. The CDR3 bases are TGTGCCAGCAGCCAGGGGCACGTCGGGACTTGTATCTCCTACGAGCAGTACTTC.

The V call is TRBV6-5, the J call TRBJ2-7; weak D call: TRBD1 (6 bases). Trimming shortened V by 0 bases and J by 5 bases, and 14 bases separated the two germline ends. Germline assignment: CDR1 MNHEY and CDR2 SVGAGI. The CDR3 loop spans 15 amino acids. The CDR3 loop reads CASSYSTGQEHEQYF. CDR3 coding DNA: TGTGCCAGCAGTTACTCGACAGGCCAAGAACACGAGCAGTACTTC.

The genes are TRBV27 and TRBJ1-6, with 8 bases lining up with TRBD1. This CDR3 has 13 residues. With 10 bases clipped from V and 4 bases from J, the junction kept 3 bases outside the gene matches. Germline V CDR1 and CDR2: MNHEY, SMNVEV (reference sequence). The CDR3 nucleotides read TGTGCCACCAGGACAGGGTATAATTCACCCCTCCACTTT. It codes for CATRTGYNSPLHF.

Only a few counts were recorded for this clonotype. This chain uses TRBV12-3 or TRBV12-4 with TRBJ1-1; no reliable D call. Trimming pared 9 bases from V and 1 base from J, leaving 9 bases between. The CDR3 length is 12 residues. CDR3 DNA: TGTGCCAGTATAGGTGGGAACACTGAAGCTTTCTTT. Translating gives CASIGGNTEAFF.

The chain uses TRBV4-2 and TRBJ1-1; TRBD1 might be the D (5 bases). The germline gives CDR1 LGHNA, CDR2 YNFKEQ. This CDR3 spans 18 amino acids. The germline V and J ends were trimmed by 3 bases and 6 bases, with 26 bases remaining between them. This CDR3 reads CASSHLGSGTEPNAEAFF. DNA of the CDR3: TGTGCCAGCAGCCACCTAGGATCCGGGACGGAACCTAACGCTGAAGCTTTCTTT.

V is TRBV7-2 and J is TRBJ2-1; 7 bases match TRBD2. V gave up 3 bases and J gave up 0 bases; unmatched junction bases: 17. The CDR3 has 20 amino acids. Germline CDR1 reads SGHTA; CDR2 reads FQGNSA. The CDR3: CASSFIAGPGLVSSYNEQFF. The CDR3 DNA follows: TGTGCCAGCAGCTTTATAGCGGGCCCGGGCCTTGTAAGCTCCTACAATGAGCAGTTCTTC.

This clonotype came up a few times. The chain carries TRBV20-1 and TRBJ2-1; TRBD2 agrees at 12 bases. The trim removed 2 bases at V and 10 bases at J, leaving 6 bases unmatched. The length of the CDR3 is 14 residues. Germline loops: CDR1 DFQATT, CDR2 SNEGSKA (reference sequence). The CDR3 nucleotides read TGCAGTGCTAGAACCCGGACTAGCGGGATAGAGCAGTTCTTC. Its protein product is CSARTRTSGIEQFF.

This clonotype was picked up a small number of times. This chain links TRBV7-2 with TRBJ1-1; D remains ambiguous. The length of the CDR3 is 15 residues. Trimming shortened V by 2 bases and J by 3 bases, and 13 bases separated the two germline ends. Germline loops: CDR1 SGHTA, CDR2 FQGNSA. In DNA, the CDR3 is TGTGCCAGCAGCTTATCAAGGCATGGGGACACTGAAGCTTTCTTT. This sequence encodes CASSLSRHGDTEAFF.

The chain combines TRBV14 with TRBJ2-3; D gene unclear. Trimming cost V 2 bases and J 0 bases, with 21 bases left between them. The CDR3 covers 19 residues. Per germline, CDR1 SGHDN and CDR2 FVKESK. The CDR3 DNA reads as TGTGCCAGCAGCCAACACCTGGGCCTTGCGGCAGATAGCACAGATACGCAGTATTTT. Translated, it gives CASSQHLGLAADSTDTQYF. Combining the CDR3 with reference TRBV14 and TRBJ2-3 gives the whole variable domain EAGVTQFPSHSVIEKGQTVTLRCDPISGHDNLYWYRRVMGKEIKFLLHFVKESKQDESGMPNNRFLAERTGGTYSTLKVQPAELEDSGVYFCASSQHLGLAADSTDTQYFGPGTRLTVL.

The CDR3 loop is CASSFGIDTQYF. The CDR3 DNA reads TGTGCCAGCAGCTTTGGGATCGATACGCAGTATTTT. This rearrangement joins TRBV7-2 to TRBJ2-3, with D unresolved. CDR1 and CDR2 from the germline V gene are SGHTA and FQGNSA. The V gene lost 3 bases and the J gene lost 6 bases, with 7 bases spanning the gap. CDR3 length: 12 amino acids.